In this sample, the clone carrying this T cell receptor (beta chain) turned up a few times. Its antigen is unidentified. This entry comes from a study of radiation and T cells in renal cell carcinoma. The study's findings and limits: In blood, top tumor clones expanded by 2 weeks, shrinking by 4.

Germline V CDR1 and CDR2: SGHRS, YFSETQ. V was cut by 4 bases and J by 4 bases, with 18 bases left in between. This CDR3 comprises 16 residues. Only in-frame clones appear in the TCRdb table, and some are missing; sequencing was by immunoSEQ multiplex PCR. The data contain 100,000 to 150,000 clones, approximately 90% of them singletons. The time point denotes: blood 2 weeks post-SBRT. Treatment denoted: 15 Gy SBRT to primary tumor, nephrectomy 4 weeks later. The TCR comes from a woman in her seventies with renal cell carcinoma. The V call is TRBV5-1, the J call TRBJ1-5; D is ambiguous. Sequenced here: blood, sampled from a patient whose treatment included radiotherapy and nephrectomy. DNA for the CDR3: TGCGCCAGCAGCCCCTTAGGCGGGTCGGGAAATCAGCCCCAGCATTTT. It translates to CASSPLGGSGNQPQHF.